One and the same sample provided the 7 T cell receptor beta chains below, sequenced in a study of T-cell reconstitution after alpha-beta-depleted transplantation in children. The TCRbeta library was prepared with unique molecular identifiers. MiXCR, applied by TCRdb to the PCR reads, yields one record per CDR3 protein. This sample has about 110,000 distinct CDR3 sequences, with approximately 6.9% found just once. The material sequenced was PBMCs, mostly from graft donor cells, taken 360 days after TCRalphabeta/CD19-depleted stem cell transplant. These receptors were obtained from a male patient between 2 and 9 years old who had a stem cell transplant for acute lymphoblastic leukemia, so the T cells may come from the graft donor.

This clonotype came up many times. The chain employs TRBV7-3 and TRBJ2-3; D gene ambiguous. The CDR3 spans 14 residues. Germline lookup yields CDR1 SGHTA and CDR2 FQGTGA. V lost 4 bases, J lost 1 base, and 9 bases lay in between. CDR3 DNA sequence: TGTGCCAGCAGCTCGTATAGGGGCACAGATACGCAGTATTTT. It codes for CASSSYRGTDTQYF.

The chain links TRBV19 to TRBJ2-7; perhaps D is TRBD1 or TRBD2 (5 bases each). In germline, CDR1 is LNHDA, CDR2 SQIVND (reference sequence). V was cut by 4 bases and J by 7 bases, with 17 bases left in between. The CDR3 is made up of 14 amino acids. Written as DNA, the CDR3 is TGTGCCAGTAGTAGCCGGGACGCCGCGAGGGAGCAGTACTTC. This encodes CASSSRDAAREQYF.

This clonotype has at least ten counts. The V and J genes are TRBV11-2 and TRBJ2-7; D is perhaps TRBD1 (6 bases). Germline loops: CDR1 SGHAT, CDR2 FQNNGV. This CDR3 comprises 12 residues. V dropped 4 bases and J dropped 10 bases, with 14 bases sitting between them. The CDR3 loop reads CASSSYRDPQYF. The CDR3 DNA is TGTGCCAGCAGCTCTTACAGGGACCCCCAGTACTTC.

This clonotype was detected ten times or more. J is TRBJ1-5 and V is TRBV3-1; D is possibly TRBD1 (6 bases). Per germline, CDR1 LGHDT and CDR2 YNNKEL (reference sequence). The CDR3 covers 16 residues. V lost 3 bases and J lost 4, with 16 bases in between. The CDR3 nucleotides are TGTGCCAGCAGCCAGGGAGAGAGGGGGACAAATCAGCCCCAGCATTTT. Translated: CASSQGERGTNQPQHF.

The chain links TRBV5-1 to TRBJ2-1; 12 nucleotides line up with TRBD2. The CDR3 totals 15 residues. Per the germline V gene, CDR1 is SGHRS and CDR2 is YFSETQ. The V and J ends lost 4 bases and 14 bases, in that order; junction bases with no gene match: 13. The CDR3 spells CASSRLAGELREEFF. The CDR3 DNA sequence: TGCGCCAGCAGCCGACTAGCGGGGGAACTGCGGGAGGAGTTCTTC.

Many counts were recorded for this clonotype. The chain has TRBV9 and TRBJ2-7, with TRBD2 matching over 8 bases. The CDR3 spans 15 residues. The germline CDR1 and CDR2 sequences are SGDLS and YYNGEE. V was pared by 4 bases and J by 0 bases, with 6 bases of the junction left unmatched. CDR3 sequence reads: CASSPSGSSSYEQYF. CDR3 bases: TGTGCCAGCAGCCCTAGCGGGTCCTCCTCCTACGAGCAGTACTTC.

This clonotype was picked up many times. V gene TRBV27 combines with J gene TRBJ2-5; 8 nucleotides agree with TRBD1. J lost 2 bases, V lost 5 bases, and 4 bases had no gene match. The CDR3 covers 14 residues. In germline, CDR1 is MNHEY, CDR2 SMNVEV (reference sequence). The CDR3 loop is CASSRRDRQETQYF. The CDR3 region has the DNA TGTGCCAGCAGTCGTCGGGACAGGCAAGAGACCCAGTACTTC.